This section outlines one T cell receptor beta chain sequence together with its context. 13 Jbeta primers and 60 Vbeta primers were used for the PCR. The protocol was immunoSEQ multiplex PCR, while the TCRdb copy is restricted to in-frame clones and leaves out a portion. The repertoire has some 150,000 clones, 70% to 85% of them found once; the top ten carry around 1.9%. This sample was taken from a study of cytomegalovirus exposure and HLA in healthy donors. The origin of this receptor is a woman aged 40 to 49 in good health and CMV-seronegative. Input material: PBMCs.

The CDR3 DNA follows: TGTGCCAGCAGCTTGCTCCAGGGAACCTACGAGCAGTACTTC. Its translation is CASSLLQGTYEQYF. The rearrangement joins TRBV5-6 to TRBJ2-7, with D tentatively TRBD1 (5 bases). The length of the CDR3 is 14 residues. V was cut by 1 base and J by 2 bases, with 10 bases left in between. The germline V gene encodes CDR1 SGHDT and CDR2 YYEEEE.